A selection of T cell receptor beta chains follows, all from one sample in a study of blood T cells in healthy people across ages. Each CDR3 protein gets one entry after TCRdb re-called the 5' RACE reads with MiXCR. In the table there are a few hundred thousand distinct CDR3 sequences, about 52% of which are singletons. Sequencing was carried out using blood. The receptors originated from a man in his fifties or sixties in good health. Both conserved end residues are part of each CDR3. D genes are given only for firm matches. Size tells how often a clone was seen (once, few, many) or the class of an expanded clone, and some rows leave it out.

D gene,J gene,V gene,clone size,CDR3 DNA,CDR3 protein
-,TRBJ2-1,TRBV6-2/TRBV6-3,-,TGTGCCAGCAGTACGACTGTCGGGAATGAGCAGTTCTTC,CASSTTVGNEQFF
-,TRBJ2-2,TRBV7-9,once,TGTGCCAGCCCCCCGGGGAACACCGGGGGGCTGTTTTTT,CASPPGNTGGLFF
-,TRBJ2-5,TRBV25-1,few,TGTGCCAGCAGTGACCCCCCTTTTGGTGTGGGGCAAGAGACCCAGTACTTC,CASSDPPFGVGQETQYF
-,TRBJ1-5,TRBV29-1,-,TGCAGCGTCCAAGAGGGGGGAAATCAGCCCCAGCATTTT,CSVQEGGNQPQHF
-,TRBJ2-1,TRBV12-3/TRBV12-4,-,TGTGCCAGCAGTCCCCCGTTCGTATCCTACAATGAGCAGTTCTTC,CASSPPFVSYNEQFF
TRBD2,TRBJ2-1,TRBV18,-,TGTGCCGGCTCCGGGCAGGGGCGAACTAGCGGGATCGAGAGCTCCTACAATGAGCAGTTCTTC,CAGSGQGRTSGIESSYNEQFF
-,TRBJ2-4,TRBV20-1,-,TGCAGTGCTAGAGGGGCCAGACAAAACATTCAGTACTTC,CSARGARQNIQYF
-,TRBJ2-7,TRBV7-2,many,TGTGCCAGCAGCAACCGCTACGAGCAGTACTTC,CASSNRYEQYF
-,TRBJ2-4,TRBV12-3/TRBV12-4,-,TGTGCCAGCAGTACCCCTTACGGGAGCGCCTACAATGAGCAGTACTTC,CASSTPYGSAYNEQYF
-,TRBJ1-4,TRBV27,-,TGTGCCAGCAGTTTACCCCGGATCGAACAGGAAAAACTGTTTTTT,CASSLPRIEQEKLFF
TRBD2,TRBJ2-5,TRBV28,-,TGTGCCAGCAGTTTATTGGCGGGAGGGCCGGGTGAGCAGTACTTC,CASSLLAGGPGEQYF
TRBD1,TRBJ1-2,TRBV20-1,-,TGCAGTCCGCATGAAAAGGGGACAGAATTTTACTATGGCTACACCTTC,CSPHEKGTEFYYGYTF
-,TRBJ1-5,TRBV4-1,-,TGCGCCAGCAGCCAAGCCCAGTTAGGCAATCAGCCCCAGCATTTT,CASSQAQLGNQPQHF
TRBD2,TRBJ2-5,TRBV20-1,once,TGCAGTGCTAGATCTCCGGGGGGGGTCCTTAGAGAGACCCAGTACTTC,CSARSPGGVLRETQYF
TRBD1,TRBJ1-6,TRBV6-5,-,TGTGCCAGCAGTTACTACACGGGACAGGGAGGCTCACCCCTCCACTTT,CASSYYTGQGGSPLHF
TRBD2,TRBJ2-1,TRBV12-3/TRBV12-4,-,TGTGCCAGCAGTGGCGTTACTAGCGGGAGATCGGAGCAGTTCTTC,CASSGVTSGRSEQFF
-,TRBJ1-2,TRBV7-8,-,TGTGCCAGCAGCCCCGTTAGGGAAAGTAGCGGCTACACCTTC,CASSPVRESSGYTF
-,TRBJ2-6,TRBV29-1,-,TGCAGCGTTGGGGGCCTAGACAGGCCCTCTGGGGCCAACGTCCTGACTTTC,CSVGGLDRPSGANVLTF
-,TRBJ2-1,TRBV4-1,-,TGCGCCAGCAGCCAGGGACTGGGATCGAGCAATGAGCAGTTCTTC,CASSQGLGSSNEQFF